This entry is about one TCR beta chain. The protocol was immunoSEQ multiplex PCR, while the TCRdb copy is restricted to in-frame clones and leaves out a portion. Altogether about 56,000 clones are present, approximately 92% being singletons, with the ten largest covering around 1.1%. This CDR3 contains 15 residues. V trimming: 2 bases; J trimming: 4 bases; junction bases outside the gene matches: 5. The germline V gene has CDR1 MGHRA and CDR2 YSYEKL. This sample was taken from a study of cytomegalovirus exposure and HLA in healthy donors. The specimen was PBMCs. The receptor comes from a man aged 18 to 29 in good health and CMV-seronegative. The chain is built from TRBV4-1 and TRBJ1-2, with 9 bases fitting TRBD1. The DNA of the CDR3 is TGCGCCAGCAGCCAATTGGGGACAGGGAGCTATGGCTACACCTTC. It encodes CASSQLGTGSYGYTF.